The 25 T cell receptor beta chains listed next were all sequenced from one sample in a study of lymphopenia after photon versus proton radiotherapy. Data came from immunoSEQ multiplex PCR; TCRdb stores just in-frame clones and leaves some out. The sample lists around 27,000 clones; about 88% were seen once. This specimen was peripheral blood, taken from a patient treated with photon-based radiotherapy. These receptor sequences come from a woman aged 50 to 60 with cholangiocarcinoma.

The chain recombines TRBV7-8 with TRBJ2-5; TRBD2 aligns across 8 bases. V shed 5 bases and J 1 base; nucleotides not matched to a gene: 3. Germline lookup yields CDR1 SGHVS and CDR2 FQNEAQ. The CDR3 has 14 residues. The CDR3 loop is CASSHLAGQETQYF. The CDR3 bases are TGTGCCAGCAGCCATCTAGCGGGCCAAGAGACCCAGTACTTC.

The chain links TRBV30 to TRBJ1-1; 9 bases line up with TRBD1. CDR3 length: 14 residues. Germline trimming cut 3 bases from V and 6 bases from J; bases unmatched to any gene: 8. Germline CDR1 reads GTSNPN; CDR2 reads SVGIG (reference sequence). Written as DNA, the CDR3 is TGTGCCTGGAGCGGCGAGGACAGGGGTGCTGAAGCTTTCTTT. It specifies CAWSGEDRGAEAFF.

The J gene is TRBJ1-3, the V gene TRBV19; D not certain. Germline CDR1 reads LNHDA; CDR2 reads SQIVND (reference sequence). V was clipped by 6 bases and J by 4 bases, with 13 bases between them. This CDR3 has 14 residues. CDR3 in amino acids: CASSSPIPGNTIYF. The CDR3 DNA follows: TGTGCCAGTAGCTCGCCGATCCCGGGAAACACCATATATTTT.

The chain is built from TRBV19 and TRBJ1-2, with D tentatively TRBD1 (6 bases). Trimming took 3 bases from V and 8 from J, leaving 19 bases between them. The CDR3 totals 15 residues. From germline, CDR1 is LNHDA and CDR2 SQIVND (reference sequence). The chain's CDR3 is CASSISGTPSGGYTF. CDR3 DNA: TGTGCCAGTAGTATCTCCGGGACACCCTCAGGGGGCTACACCTTC.

As for this clone: In the same sample, other DNA sequences code for this CDR3. The chain uses TRBV30 and TRBJ1-1; 9 positions agree with TRBD1. Germline-derived CDR1 and CDR2 are GTSNPN and SVGIG (reference sequence). The CDR3 runs to 12 residues. J was trimmed by 3 bases and V by 7 bases; bases with no gene match: 3. CDR3 loop: CALTGGDTEAFF. CDR3 DNA: TGTGCCTTGACAGGGGGGGACACTGAAGCTTTCTTT.

This chain links TRBV5-1 with TRBJ2-2; D is uncertain. The length of the CDR3 is 13 residues. Trimming shortened V by 5 bases and J by 3 bases, and 8 bases separated the two germline ends. Germline-derived CDR1 and CDR2 are SGHRS and YFSETQ. CDR3 loop: CASRLTDTGELFF. CDR3 DNA: TGCGCCAGCAGACTCACAGACACCGGGGAGCTGTTTTTT. Together with reference TRBV5-1 and TRBJ2-2, the CDR3 gives the full variable domain: KAGVTQTPRYLIKTRGQQVTLSCSPISGHRSVSWYQQTPGQGLQFLFEYFSETQRNKGNFPGRFSGRQFSNSRSEMNVSTLELGDSALYLCASRLTDTGELFFGEGSRLTVL.

This clone appeared a single time. This CDR3 is CASTRTGLVNTEAFF. The DNA of the CDR3 is TGTGCCAGCACACGGACAGGGCTGGTGAACACTGAAGCTTTCTTT. The gene calls are TRBV6-6 and TRBJ1-1; 8 bases are a match to TRBD1. The germline gives CDR1 MNHNY, CDR2 SVGAGI (reference sequence). This CDR3 region has 15 residues. The trim removed 7 bases at V and 0 bases at J, leaving 7 bases unmatched.

This chain joins TRBV27 and TRBJ2-6; 7 bases are a match to TRBD2. The junction had 15 bases not matched to a gene; V was cut back by 5 bases and J by 2 bases. The CDR3 is 19 amino acids. Germline V lookup: CDR1 MNHEY, CDR2 SMNVEV (reference sequence). The CDR3: CASSPRGGGRGTGANVLTF. As DNA, the CDR3 is TGTGCCAGCAGTCCAAGGGGCGGAGGGAGGGGCACTGGGGCCAACGTCCTGACTTTC.

This chain links TRBV7-9 with TRBJ1-5; D remains unclear. Between the trimmed V and J ends, which lost 5 bases and 9 bases, there was a span of 17 bases. CDR1 is SEHNR and CDR2 is FQNEAQ in the germline V gene (reference sequence). The CDR3 sequence is 14 residues long. In DNA form, the CDR3 reads TGTGCCAGCAGCCAGGACGGTCAGGTTGTGCCCCAGCATTTT. The encoded protein is CASSQDGQVVPQHF.

V and J are TRBV5-1 and TRBJ2-1; 9 positions match TRBD2. CDR3 length: 18 amino acids. Germline assignment: CDR1 SGHRS and CDR2 YFSETQ. The ends lost 1 base at V and 6 bases at J; junction bases unmatched: 14. In DNA, the CDR3 is TGCGCCAGCAGCTTGTCCCCTGGCGGGGGGGCGAATCGCAATGAGCAGTTCTTC. It is translated as CASSLSPGGGANRNEQFF.

The chain employs TRBV5-1 and TRBJ2-6; TRBD2 is a possible D gene (5 bases). CDR3 length: 14 amino acids. Germline CDR1 is SGHRS and CDR2 is YFSETQ. Trimming took 5 bases from V and 1 from J, leaving 7 bases between them. As DNA, the CDR3 is TGCGCCAGCAGTCCGGGGTCTGGGGCCAACGTCCTGACTTTC. Translating it yields CASSPGSGANVLTF.

The rearrangement joins TRBV5-4 to TRBJ2-5; 11 bases are shared with TRBD2. The J call may be wrong; the DNA end is better matched by TRBJ2-7. Germline V gene sequence: CDR1 SGHNT, CDR2 YYREEE (reference sequence). CDR3 length: 16 amino acids. The DNA of the CDR3 is TGTGCCAGCAGCCCATCTAGCGGGGGGACCATCTACGAGCAGTACTTC. The encoded protein is CASSPSSGGTIYEQYF.

V and J are TRBV9 and TRBJ1-3; D not resolved. The CDR3 contains 14 residues. Looked up from germline, CDR1 is SGDLS and CDR2 is YYNGEE. V lost 3 bases and J 4 bases, leaving 11 bases between the germline ends. CDR3 in amino acids: CASSAAPQGNTIYF. In DNA, the CDR3 is TGTGCCAGCAGCGCAGCCCCTCAAGGAAACACCATATATTTT. The entire variable domain, with the rest obtained from reference TRBV9 and TRBJ1-3, is as follows: DSGVTQTPKHLITATGQRVTLRCSPRSGDLSVYWYQQSLDQGLQFLIQYYNGEERAKGNILERFSAQQFPDLHSELNLSSLELGDSALYFCASSAAPQGNTIYFGEGSWLTVV.

The chain has TRBV5-1 and TRBJ2-7; the D is unclear. Germline V gives CDR1 SGHRS, CDR2 YFSETQ. The V gene lost 3 bases and the J gene lost 0 bases, with 4 bases spanning the gap. There are 12 residues in the CDR3. CDR3 sequence (DNA): TGCGCCAGCAGCTCGGACTCCTACGAGCAGTACTTC. This gives the protein CASSSDSYEQYF. Based on the CDR3 plus reference TRBV5-1 and TRBJ2-7, the full variable domain is KAGVTQTPRYLIKTRGQQVTLSCSPISGHRSVSWYQQTPGQGLQFLFEYFSETQRNKGNFPGRFSGRQFSNSRSEMNVSTLELGDSALYLCASSSDSYEQYFGPGTRLTVT.

The chain employs TRBV23-1 and TRBJ1-6; possibly TRBD1 for D (5 bases). TRBV23-1 is identified as an open reading frame with a role that is uncertain. Trimming removed 2 bases at V and 9 bases at J, with 17 bases between. The CDR3 has 16 residues. Here the CDR3 DNA reads TGCGCCAGCAGTCAAAAGGCAGGCCACAGGAGTTCACCCCTCCACTTT. This gives the protein CASSQKAGHRSSPLHF.

This CDR3 reads CASSLGGWEGNEQFF. For the CDR3, the DNA is TGTGCCAGCAGCTTAGGGGGATGGGAGGGGAATGAGCAGTTCTTC. The chain employs TRBV7-9 and TRBJ2-1; 7 nucleotides align to TRBD2. CDR1 and CDR2 from the germline V gene are SEHNR and FQNEAQ (reference sequence). The CDR3 extends over 15 amino acids. The ends lost 1 base at V and 7 bases at J; junction bases unmatched: 7.

CDR3 residues: CASSESGLAGAENNEQFF. CDR3 DNA sequence: TGTGCCAGCAGTGAATCTGGACTAGCGGGCGCCGAAAACAATGAGCAGTTCTTC. The V call is TRBV25-1, the J call TRBJ2-1; 11 bases agree with TRBD2. The V and J ends lost 1 base and 5 bases, in that order; junction bases with no gene match: 10. The CDR3 totals 18 residues. Germline V gene sequence: CDR1 MGHDK, CDR2 SYGVNS.

CDR3 sequence: CASSESSGANVLTF. The CDR3 nucleotides are TGTGCCAGCAGCGAGAGTTCTGGGGCCAACGTCCTGACTTTC. This chain uses TRBV7-9 with TRBJ2-6, with no clear D. The CDR3 runs 14 residues. V was pared by 5 bases and J by 1 base, with 6 bases between. Germline assignment: CDR1 SEHNR and CDR2 FQNEAQ (reference sequence).

This clone appeared a single time. The chain has TRBV10-2 and TRBJ1-5; D remains unclear. The germline V gene encodes CDR1 WSHSY and CDR2 SAAADI. The CDR3 totals 15 residues. V lost 1 base and J lost 3, with 10 bases in between. CDR3 loop: CASSEFIGVNQPQHF. CDR3 bases: TGCGCCAGCAGTGAGTTTATAGGAGTCAATCAGCCCCAGCATTTT.

The V gene is TRBV9, the J gene TRBJ1-1, with D perhaps TRBD1 (5 bases). From germline, CDR1 is SGDLS and CDR2 YYNGEE. V was trimmed by 3 bases and J by 4 bases, leaving 13 bases between them. CDR3 length: 14 amino acids. CDR3 in amino acids: CASSGQSGFTEAFF. The DNA of the CDR3 is TGTGCCAGCAGCGGACAATCAGGGTTCACTGAAGCTTTCTTT. Full variable domain (remainder filled in from reference TRBV9 and TRBJ1-1): DSGVTQTPKHLITATGQRVTLRCSPRSGDLSVYWYQQSLDQGLQFLIQYYNGEERAKGNILERFSAQQFPDLHSELNLSSLELGDSALYFCASSGQSGFTEAFFGQGTRLTVV.

The chain links TRBV9 to TRBJ1-2; D perhaps matches TRBD1 (5 bases). CDR1 and CDR2 (germline): SGDLS, YYNGEE. This CDR3 is built from 16 residues. Trimming shortened V by 0 bases and J by 1 base, and 13 bases separated the two germline ends. In nucleotides, the CDR3 is TGTGCCAGCAGCGTAGGGCTCAGGGAAAGTAACTATGGCTACACCTTC. Protein: CASSVGLRESNYGYTF.

The rearrangement uses TRBV10-3 and TRBJ2-5; D is unresolved. Germline V CDR1 and CDR2: ENHRY, SYGVKD. The germline V and J ends were trimmed by 4 bases and 0 bases, with 9 bases remaining between them. This CDR3 has 14 residues. This CDR3 reads CAISGSEYQETQYF. CDR3 nucleotides: TGTGCCATCAGTGGAAGTGAGTACCAAGAGACCCAGTACTTC.

Here the CDR3 DNA reads TGTGCCAGCAGCCCCTCATCTATAGGCGGCGCGAGGCGGAATGGCTACACCTTC. It codes for CASSPSSIGGARRNGYTF. The genes are TRBV7-2 and TRBJ1-2; no clear D. The CDR3 consists of 18 residues. Germline V lookup: CDR1 SGHTA, CDR2 FQGNSA. V lost 5 bases, J lost 6 bases, and 28 bases lay in between.

The chain couples TRBV25-1 to TRBJ1-2, with D unresolved. Germline assignment: CDR1 MGHDK and CDR2 SYGVNS. The CDR3 is 15 amino acids. Trimming pared 2 bases from V and 4 bases from J, leaving 14 bases between. Here the CDR3 reads CASSEEGRTSYGYTF. CDR3 sequence (DNA): TGTGCCAGCAGTGAAGAAGGACGGACCTCCTATGGCTACACCTTC.

The chain combines TRBV6-9 with TRBJ2-7; D gene unclear. V lost 0 bases and J lost 2, with 2 bases in between. Germline V lookup: CDR1 MNHGY, CDR2 SVAAGI. The CDR3 contains 12 residues. The CDR3: CASSYSAYEQYF. The CDR3 DNA sequence: TGTGCCAGCAGTTATTCGGCCTACGAGCAGTACTTC.